This T cell receptor beta chain emerged from a study of blood T cell repertoires in COVID-19. The CDR3 is made up of 16 amino acids. The ends lost 2 bases at V and 4 bases at J; junction bases unmatched: 2. Germline-derived CDR1 and CDR2 are MDHEN and SYDVKM. This clone was seen only once. In the original workflow: Amplification from reference gene primers served as the basis for estimated nucleated cell counts. Using immunoSEQ multiplex PCR, the repertoire was profiled, and TCRdb retains in-frame clones only, with some absent. V and J calls and clone size are given by that table; D and trimming were obtained from the DNA. Of approximately 290,000 clones listed, roughly 87% were seen once; the top ten hold about 2.5%.

This receptor was identified in a man aged 18-30 years with active or convalescent COVID-19. The chain carries TRBV28 and TRBJ2-1, with 13 nucleotides matching TRBD2. Sequencing was done on a sample of peripheral blood. The CDR3, as DNA: TGTGCCAGCAGTTTAACTAGCGGGAGGGGGTACAATGAGCAGTTCTTC. Translating gives CASSLTSGRGYNEQFF.